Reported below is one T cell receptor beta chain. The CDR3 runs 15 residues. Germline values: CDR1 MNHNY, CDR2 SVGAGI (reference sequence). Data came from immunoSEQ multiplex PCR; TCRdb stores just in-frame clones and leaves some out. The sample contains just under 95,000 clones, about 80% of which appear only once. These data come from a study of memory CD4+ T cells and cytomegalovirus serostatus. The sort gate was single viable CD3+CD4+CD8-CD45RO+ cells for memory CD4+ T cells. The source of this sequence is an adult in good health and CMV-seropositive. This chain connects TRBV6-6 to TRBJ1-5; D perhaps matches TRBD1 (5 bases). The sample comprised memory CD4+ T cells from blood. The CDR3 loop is CAAGRPNLGNQPQHF. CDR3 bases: TGTGCAGCGGGGCGGCCAAATTTGGGCAATCAGCCCCAGCATTTT.